The text below deals with one TCR beta chain. The target antigen is unknown. This sample was taken from a study of naive and memory T cell subsets. Findings and limits, study-wide: Especially in CD8 cells, naive repertoires contained a few larger clonotypes, possibly CD45RA-re-expressing memory cells.

Two oligonucleotides, mixed equimolar, formed the beta constant-region primer covering TRBC1 and TRBC2. Four rounds of PCR amplified the ligated cDNA using nested alpha and beta constant-region primers plus SP2. TCRdb fed the UMI-ligation and nested PCR reads into MiXCR, producing one record per CDR3 protein. The sample lists tens of thousands of distinct CDR3 sequences; about 10% were seen once. After the first PCR, alpha and beta chain libraries were processed separately. Cells stained for CD3, CD4, CD8, CD45RA, CD27 and viability were sorted into four CD45RA/CD27 subsets. V dropped 5 bases and J dropped 3 bases, with 19 bases sitting between them. The CDR3 contains 16 residues.

The sample consisted of naive CD8+ T cells from blood. This sequence originates from a human donor in good health. The chain couples TRBV12-3 or TRBV12-4 to TRBJ1-2; maybe TRBD1 (6 bases). Written as DNA, the CDR3 is TGTGCCAGCAGTCGCCACGCGGGCAGGGGTGACTATGGCTACACCTTC. It yields the protein CASSRHAGRGDYGYTF.